These 7 T cell receptor beta chains were sequenced from one sample in a study of shared clonotypes between healthy human individuals. The data were produced by immunoSEQ multiplex PCR, yet TCRdb's version contains in-frame clones alone and is incomplete. The sample lists some 2 million clones, around 96% occurring once. In the naive CD8 group, cells lacked CD45RO and were positively selected for CCR7, so terminally differentiated effector memory CD45RA+ cells were left out. Sequenced sample: naive CD8+ T cells sorted from blood. Source of these receptors: a man aged 18 to 30 in good health.

The V gene is TRBV15, the J gene TRBJ1-2; 9 bases fit TRBD1. The CDR3 runs 14 residues. J was trimmed by 3 bases and V by 5 bases; bases with no gene match: 4. Germline V gene data show CDR1 as LNHNV and CDR2 as YYDKDF (reference sequence). CDR3 bases: TGTGCCACCAGCGATAGACAGGGGGACTATGGCTACACCTTC. Translated, it gives CATSDRQGDYGYTF. The variable domain in full, completed from reference TRBV15 and TRBJ1-2, reads DAMVIQNPRYQVTQFGKPVTLSCSQTLNHNVMYWYQQKSSQAPKLLFHYYDKDFNNEADTPDNFQSRRPNTSFCFLDIRSPGLGDTAMYLCATSDRQGDYGYTFGSGTRLTVV.

The genes are TRBV6-5 and TRBJ2-5; TRBD1 might be the D (6 bases). Germline lookup yields CDR1 MNHEY and CDR2 SVGAGI. Trimming took 7 bases from V and 4 from J, leaving 13 bases between them. The CDR3 has 13 amino acids. The CDR3 reads CASTQTGLETQYF. In DNA, the CDR3 is TGTGCCAGCACCCAAACAGGGCTAGAGACCCAGTACTTC.

V and J are TRBV6-5 and TRBJ2-2, with D tentatively TRBD1 or TRBD2 (5 bases each). This CDR3 region has 14 residues. The V gene's germline CDR1 is MNHEY and CDR2 SVGAGI. V was trimmed by 5 bases and J by 1 base, leaving 8 bases between them. The DNA for the CDR3 is TGTGCCAGCAGTGGGACGGGGAACACCGGGGAGCTGTTTTTT. Protein product: CASSGTGNTGELFF.

The chain couples TRBV6-5 to TRBJ2-5; a possible D gene is TRBD2 (6 bases). The DNA end lines up better with TRBJ2-7; the J call may be wrong. The CDR3 length is 14 residues. Germline V CDR1 and CDR2: MNHEY, SVGAGI. The CDR3 protein is CASSYFAGKYEQYF. CDR3 DNA sequence: TGTGCCAGCAGTTACTTTGCGGGGAAGTACGAGCAGTACTTC.

This clone was found once. The chain employs TRBV27 and TRBJ2-1; 9 bases are a match to TRBD1. The CDR3 has 18 residues. Germline values: CDR1 MNHEY, CDR2 SMNVEV (reference sequence). The ends lost 1 base at V and 9 bases at J; junction bases unmatched: 16. In nucleotides, the CDR3 is TGTGCCAGCAGTTTATTACACCCACAGGGGGCCACTTCGGCTGAGCAGTTCTTC. Its protein product is CASSLLHPQGATSAEQFF.

The chain uses TRBV7-9 and TRBJ2-3, with 9 nucleotides matching TRBD1. This CDR3 contains 16 residues. Germline V gene sequence: CDR1 SEHNR, CDR2 FQNEAQ (reference sequence). Losses at the gene ends were 5 bases for V and 3 bases for J; bases not matched to a gene: 9. The CDR3 here is CASSLTGTGITDTQYF. The CDR3 DNA reads as TGTGCCAGCAGCCTAACCGGGACAGGGATTACAGATACGCAGTATTTT.

On this clone: At the DNA level, this CDR3 is encoded by other sequences in the same sample as well. The rearrangement links TRBV27 to TRBJ2-1; a possible D gene is TRBD2 (7 bases). The CDR3 covers 15 residues. CDR1 and CDR2 from the germline V gene are MNHEY and SMNVEV (reference sequence). V lost 2 bases to trimming and J lost 3 bases, with 11 bases between them. CDR3 sequence (DNA): TGTGCCAGCAGTTTACGGGGGGCTCTCTACAATGAGCAGTTCTTC. Translating gives CASSLRGALYNEQFF.